One and the same sample provided the 5 T cell receptor beta chains below, sequenced in a study of T cells in Graves' hyperthyroidism and ophthalmopathy. The source material, RNA transcripts, was used to amplify TCR beta CDR3 regions. The study used the HTBI primer set for a first-round RT-PCR of the TCR CDR3. TCRdb analysed the multiplex PCR reads with MiXCR anew, one entry per CDR3 protein. This sample has hundreds of thousands of distinct CDR3 sequences, with approximately 40% found just once. Sequenced sample: blood. These TCRs come from a woman aged 40 to 50 with Graves' hyperthyroidism.

The table lists this clonotype with many counts. The CDR3: CASSRSNSPLHF. CDR3 DNA sequence: TGCGCCAGCAGCCGAAGTAATTCACCCCTCCACTTT. The V and J genes are TRBV10-1 and TRBJ1-6; unclear D gene. The CDR3 runs 12 residues. V was shortened by 6 bases and J by 6 bases, with 6 bases between the two germline ends. The germline V gene encodes CDR1 WNHNN and CDR2 SYGVQD (reference sequence).

This clonotype was found many times. The V and J genes are TRBV7-2 and TRBJ1-6, with 10 positions matching TRBD1. V gave up 4 bases and J gave up 10 bases; unmatched junction bases: 7. Germline CDR1 SGHTA, CDR2 FQGNSA. The CDR3 sequence is 15 residues long. CDR3 sequence reads: CASSYSGQGRSPLHF. The CDR3 DNA follows: TGTGCCAGCAGCTACTCGGGACAGGGGCGATCACCCCTCCACTTT.

The rearrangement joins TRBV6-5 to TRBJ1-5; D remains ambiguous. CDR3 length equals 15 residues. V was clipped by 5 bases and J by 5 bases, with 16 bases between them. CDR1 and CDR2 (germline): MNHEY, SVGAGI. This CDR3 reads CASSGGREGDQPQHF. The DNA for the CDR3 is TGTGCCAGCAGTGGCGGGAGGGAGGGTGATCAGCCCCAGCATTTT.

In this sample, this clonotype turned up many times. J is TRBJ2-7 and V is TRBV6-5; 9 nucleotides match TRBD1. With 2 bases clipped from V and 2 bases from J, the junction kept 1 base outside the gene matches. CDR3 size: 14 residues. CDR1 and CDR2 (germline): MNHEY, SVGAGI. The CDR3 DNA reads as TGTGCCAGCAGTTACGGGGACAGGGCCTACGAGCAGTACTTC. Its protein product is CASSYGDRAYEQYF.

This clonotype was seen ten or more times. V is TRBV10-3 and J is TRBJ1-1; D gene ambiguous. CDR3 size: 18 residues. With 7 bases removed from V and 1 base from J, the gap between germline ends came to 25 bases. CDR1 is ENHRY and CDR2 is SYGVKD in the germline V gene. The chain's CDR3 is CAIITLHRTGPQNTEAFF. For the CDR3, the DNA is TGTGCCATCATAACATTACATCGGACCGGGCCGCAGAACACTGAAGCTTTCTTT.